These 21 T cell receptor beta chains were sequenced from one sample in a study of shared clonotypes between healthy human individuals. Clones were sequenced by immunoSEQ multiplex PCR, and TCRdb holds only the in-frame ones, with some missing. The sample lists around 1 million clones, 76% occurring once. Sequenced material: memory CD4+ T cells sorted from blood. Specified subset: CD45RA-negative fraction. These receptor sequences come from a young man in good health.

The rearrangement links TRBV28 to TRBJ2-2; unclear D gene. The CDR3 has 14 amino acids. The germline gives CDR1 MDHEN, CDR2 SYDVKM. V dropped 8 bases and J dropped 1 base, with 11 bases sitting between them. For the CDR3, the DNA is TGTGCCAGCGCCCACCCACTGAACACCGGGGAGCTGTTTTTT. It codes for CASAHPLNTGELFF.

This clone has only a few counts. The J gene is TRBJ2-3, the V gene TRBV18; D not resolved. The CDR3 covers 15 residues. Germline V gene sequence: CDR1 KGHSH, CDR2 LQKENI. Trimming cost V 2 bases and J 1 base, with 10 bases left between them. Here the CDR3 reads CASSPNWAGTDTQYF. The CDR3 nucleotides are TGTGCCAGCTCACCAAATTGGGCTGGCACAGATACGCAGTATTTT.

This chain connects TRBV25-1 to TRBJ2-1, with D possibly being TRBD1 or TRBD2 (5 bases each). The V end lost 4 bases, the J end lost 0 bases, and 19 bases lay between the germline ends. The CDR3 sequence is 18 residues long. Germline V gene data show CDR1 as MGHDK and CDR2 as SYGVNS. As DNA, the CDR3 is TGTGCCAGCAGTGGCGGCCCCGGGGCTAGCAGCTCCTACAATGAGCAGTTCTTC. Its translation: CASSGGPGASSSYNEQFF. Using reference TRBV25-1 and TRBJ2-1 for the parts outside the CDR3, the full variable domain is EADIYQTPRYLVIGTGKKITLECSQTMGHDKMYWYQQDPGMELHLIHYSYGVNSTEKGDLSSESTVSRIRTEHFPLTLESARPSHTSQYLCASSGGPGASSSYNEQFFGPGTRLTVL.

The V gene is TRBV7-9, the J gene TRBJ1-1; D ambiguous. Germline CDR1 is SEHNR and CDR2 is FQNEAQ (reference sequence). The CDR3 contains 13 residues. Trimming took off 8 bases at V and 0 bases at J, with 10 bases between the two ends. The CDR3 region is CASGFTVNTEAFF. Here the CDR3 DNA reads TGTGCCAGCGGATTTACAGTGAACACTGAAGCTTTCTTT.

This chain connects TRBV6-5 to TRBJ2-5, with D hard to call. The CDR3 is 13 amino acids. Germline V gene data show CDR1 as MNHEY and CDR2 as SVGAGI. With 5 bases removed from V and 7 bases from J, the gap between germline ends came to 14 bases. CDR3 sequence reads: CASSEGLVRTQYF. The CDR3 nucleotides read TGTGCCAGCAGTGAAGGGCTCGTAAGGACCCAGTACTTC.

This chain connects TRBV2 to TRBJ2-7; tentatively, D is TRBD1 (5 bases). The CDR3 runs 12 residues. Germline V gene lookup returns CDR1 SNHLY and CDR2 FYNNEI. V lost 3 bases and J 12 bases, leaving 15 bases between the germline ends. Written as DNA, the CDR3 is TGTGCCAGCAGTGAGTCCTTCAGGGCTGCGTACTTC. This translates into CASSESFRAAYF.

CDR3 DNA sequence: TGTGCCAGCAGCTTAAGGAGCGGGAGGTCGGTCGGGGAGCTGTTTTTT. It specifies CASSLRSGRSVGELFF. V is TRBV7-6 and J is TRBJ2-2, with TRBD2 matching 9 bases. Germline CDR1 and CDR2: SGHVS and FNYEAQ. The CDR3 has 16 amino acids. V gave up 2 bases and J gave up 7 bases; unmatched junction bases: 8.

A word on this clone: Mismatch with germline at one junction end may stem from a read error. This rearrangement joins TRBV2 to TRBJ2-7; 9 bases map to TRBD2. This CDR3 spans 11 amino acids. CDR1 and CDR2 from the germline V gene are SNHLY and FYNNEI. The DNA for the CDR3 is TGTGCCAGCACCCGATACGGGACTAGCCTATTC. It is translated as CASTRYGTSLF.

This chain links TRBV6-5 with TRBJ2-7; tentatively, D is TRBD1 (5 bases). The CDR3 sequence is 14 residues long. The V end was cut by 5 bases, the J end by 9 bases, with 20 bases between. Germline CDR1 and CDR2: MNHEY and SVGAGI. The CDR3 DNA follows: TGTGCCAGCAGTCAGGGAACTTCAAACTGGGGGCAGTACTTC. It encodes CASSQGTSNWGQYF.

A few counts support this clone. V usage is TRBV19 and J usage is TRBJ1-3; the D is unclear. Looked up from germline, CDR1 is LNHDA and CDR2 is SQIVND (reference sequence). The CDR3 extends over 14 amino acids. Trimming stripped 3 bases from V and 4 bases from J, with 10 bases between. This chain's CDR3 is CASSIGQFGNTIYF. The DNA for the CDR3 is TGTGCCAGTAGTATCGGGCAATTCGGAAACACCATATATTTT.

This sequence joins TRBV27 and TRBJ2-1, with D uncertain. The germline V gene encodes CDR1 MNHEY and CDR2 SMNVEV (reference sequence). This CDR3 is 14 amino acids long. Trimming removed 2 bases from V and 8 bases from J, with 13 bases in between. The DNA of the CDR3 is TGTGCCAGCAGTTTAAAACCCTTGGGCGATGAGCAGTTCTTC. It is translated as CASSLKPLGDEQFF.

This chain uses TRBV15 with TRBJ2-7; D gene ambiguous. With 0 bases removed from V and 6 bases from J, the gap between germline ends came to 12 bases. Germline CDR1 is LNHNV and CDR2 is YYDKDF (reference sequence). This CDR3 has 14 residues. The CDR3 spells CATSRDRKSAEQYF. The DNA for the CDR3 is TGTGCCACCAGCAGAGATCGTAAGTCGGCCGAGCAGTACTTC.

V is TRBV5-6 and J is TRBJ2-4, with 7 bases fitting TRBD1. Germline CDR1 is SGHDT and CDR2 is YYEEEE. V was pared by 4 bases and J by 6 bases, with 4 bases of the junction left unmatched. This CDR3 has 13 residues. The CDR3 here is CASSPRDRNIQYF. CDR3 nucleotides: TGTGCCAGCAGCCCTAGGGACAGAAACATTCAGTACTTC.

This clone occurred a few times. This sequence joins TRBV5-1 and TRBJ2-7; possibly TRBD1 for D (5 bases). CDR1 and CDR2 from the germline V gene are SGHRS and YFSETQ. The germline V and J ends were trimmed by 4 bases and 0 bases, with 17 bases remaining between them. The CDR3 loop spans 16 amino acids. DNA for the CDR3: TGCGCCAGCAGCACCCCCCCTAGGGGTGACTCCTACGAGCAGTACTTC. Protein product: CASSTPPRGDSYEQYF.

This clone has a single count. The chain recombines TRBV18 with TRBJ2-5, with a possible D match to TRBD1 (6 bases). Trimming stripped 2 bases from V and 1 base from J, with 8 bases between. The CDR3 spans 14 residues. Germline loops: CDR1 KGHSH, CDR2 LQKENI. The CDR3 loop is CASSPSGAQETQYF. As DNA, the CDR3 is TGTGCCAGCTCACCATCAGGGGCCCAAGAGACCCAGTACTTC.

Only a few counts were recorded for this clone. The chain couples TRBV10-3 to TRBJ2-7; possible D gene TRBD2, 8 bases. This CDR3 comprises 16 residues. V lost 7 bases to trimming and J lost 0 bases, with 19 bases between them. Looked up from germline, CDR1 is ENHRY and CDR2 is SYGVKD. CDR3 sequence (DNA): TGTGCCATCAAAACGGGAGGGGGCCACCTCTCCTACGAGCAGTACTTC. Amino acid sequence: CAIKTGGGHLSYEQYF.

The chain uses TRBV4-1 and TRBJ2-3; 8 bases are shared with TRBD2. The V segment lost 0 bases and the J segment 1 base; nucleotides outside the gene matches: 6. CDR3 length: 17 residues. Looked up from germline, CDR1 is MGHRA and CDR2 is YSYEKL. This CDR3 reads CASSQDFTSGRTDTQYF. The CDR3, as DNA: TGCGCCAGCAGCCAAGATTTCACTAGCGGACGCACAGATACGCAGTATTTT.

This rearrangement joins TRBV2 to TRBJ1-5; 12 bases agree with TRBD1. Germline loops: CDR1 SNHLY, CDR2 FYNNEI. The length of the CDR3 is 17 residues. Germline trimming cut 2 bases from V and 6 bases from J; bases unmatched to any gene: 8. The CDR3 DNA is TGTGCCAGCAGTGAAAGCTGGGGGACAGGGGGCAGTCAGCCCCAGCATTTT. Translation gives CASSESWGTGGSQPQHF.

V and J are TRBV12-2 and TRBJ2-5. TRBV12-2 is shown as a pseudogene. The CDR3 totals 12 residues. CDR3 amino acids: CASRLVCETQYF. The CDR3 nucleotides are TGTGCAAGTCGCTTAGTTTGCGAGACCCAGTACTTC.

In its sample, this clone was seen once. The chain recombines TRBV6-5 with TRBJ2-7; 11 bases match TRBD2. The germline CDR1 and CDR2 sequences are MNHEY and SVGAGI. The CDR3 is 15 amino acids. After removal of 6 bases from V and 0 bases from J, the junction contained 4 bases not matched to a gene. This chain's CDR3 is CASRGGTSGSYEQYF. The CDR3 DNA sequence: TGTGCCAGCAGGGGAGGGACTAGCGGCTCCTACGAGCAGTACTTC.

This clone was counted many times. The rearrangement joins TRBV18 to TRBJ1-5; 7 nucleotides line up with TRBD1. Germline-derived CDR1 and CDR2 are KGHSH and LQKENI. The length of the CDR3 is 15 residues. V lost 3 bases and J lost 5; bases outside the gene matches: 7. The CDR3 region is CASSPGQPSDQPQHF. CDR3 sequence (DNA): TGTGCCAGCTCACCGGGACAGCCGTCCGATCAGCCCCAGCATTTT.